The 22 T cell receptor beta chains below all came from one sample that was sequenced in a study of T-cell reconstitution after alpha-beta-depleted transplantation in children. A TCRbeta library incorporating unique molecular identifiers was prepared. From the PCR reads, TCRdb called clonotypes with MiXCR, one entry per CDR3 protein. The data contain hundreds of thousands of distinct CDR3 sequences, 15% to 20% of them singletons. The specimen was PBMCs, mostly from graft donor cells, collected 360 days after TCRalphabeta/CD19-depleted stem cell transplant. The receptor set was obtained from a boy under two years old who had a stem cell transplant for Wiskott-Aldrich syndrome, so the T cells may come from the graft donor.

This clonotype was recorded a few times. In DNA form, the CDR3 reads TGTGCCAGCAGCATTTCCGGGCGGTATGAGCAGTTCTTC. It codes for CASSISGRYEQFF. The rearrangement uses TRBV7-9 and TRBJ2-1; D not resolved. CDR1 is SEHNR and CDR2 is FQNEAQ in the germline V gene (reference sequence). This CDR3 spans 13 amino acids. V was pared by 5 bases and J by 8 bases, with 13 bases between. Combining the CDR3 with reference TRBV7-9 and TRBJ2-1 gives the whole variable domain DTGVSQNPRHKITKRGQNVTFRCDPISEHNRLYWYRQTLGQGPEFLTYFQNEAQLEKSRLLSDRFSAERPKGSFSTLEIQRTEQGDSAMYLCASSISGRYEQFFGPGTRLTVL.

This clonotype was detected a few times. The chain couples TRBV5-1 to TRBJ2-5; D is undetermined. The V gene lost 0 bases and the J gene lost 5 bases, with 14 bases spanning the gap. Germline CDR1 SGHRS, CDR2 YFSETQ. This CDR3 is built from 15 residues. CDR3: CASSLGTARSETQYF. CDR3 coding DNA: TGCGCCAGCAGCTTGGGGACGGCCAGGTCGGAGACCCAGTACTTC.

V is TRBV2 and J is TRBJ1-1, with TRBD1 matching over 8 bases. V gave up 6 bases and J gave up 1 base; unmatched junction bases: 7. Germline assignment: CDR1 SNHLY and CDR2 FYNNEI. This CDR3 is 15 amino acids long. The CDR3 DNA follows: TGTGCCAGCAGGGGTCCCGGGACAGGGAACACTGAAGCTTTCTTT. Protein sequence: CASRGPGTGNTEAFF.

This clonotype was found a few times. The chain couples TRBV12-3 or TRBV12-4 to TRBJ2-1; 7 bases align to TRBD1. This CDR3 contains 15 residues. V was clipped by 3 bases and J by 3 bases; unmatched bases: 5. CDR3 nucleotides: TGTGCCAGCAGTTTTGGGACAGTTTACTACAATGAGCAGTTCTTC. Its protein is CASSFGTVYYNEQFF.

The chain combines TRBV7-9 with TRBJ2-5, with a possible D match to TRBD1 (6 bases). V was cut by 4 bases and J by 9 bases, with 9 bases left in between. The CDR3 has 11 amino acids. Looked up from germline, CDR1 is SEHNR and CDR2 is FQNEAQ (reference sequence). CDR3 sequence (DNA): TGTGCCAGCAGCTCATCAGGGGCCCAGTACTTC. It translates to CASSSSGAQYF. Combining the CDR3 with reference TRBV7-9 and TRBJ2-5 gives the whole variable domain DTGVSQNPRHKITKRGQNVTFRCDPISEHNRLYWYRQTLGQGPEFLTYFQNEAQLEKSRLLSDRFSAERPKGSFSTLEIQRTEQGDSAMYLCASSSSGAQYFGPGTRLLVL.

This clonotype has only a few counts. The rearrangement uses TRBV18 and TRBJ2-3; 11 bases are shared with TRBD2. The trim removed 6 bases at V and 0 bases at J, leaving 5 bases unmatched. Germline V gene sequence: CDR1 KGHSH, CDR2 LQKENI. The CDR3 loop spans 16 amino acids. The DNA for the CDR3 is TGTGCCAGCTCGGCGACTAGCGGGATGAGCACAGATACGCAGTATTTT. Amino acids: CASSATSGMSTDTQYF. Variable domain in full (rest from reference TRBV18 and TRBJ2-3): NAGVMQNPRHLVRRRGQEARLRCSPMKGHSHVYWYRQLPEEGLKFMVYLQKENIIDESGMPKERFSAEFPKEGPSILRIQQVVRGDSAAYFCASSATSGMSTDTQYFGPGTRLTVL.

The chain employs TRBV12-3 or TRBV12-4 and TRBJ2-2; 13 nucleotides match TRBD2. The CDR3 is made up of 15 amino acids. V gave up 6 bases and J gave up 8 bases; unmatched junction bases: 6. The CDR3 region is CASRTSGGALGELFF. For the CDR3, the DNA is TGTGCCAGCAGAACTAGCGGGGGGGCCTTAGGGGAGCTGTTTTTT.

This clonotype has just one count. In DNA form, the CDR3 reads TGTGCCAGCAGCTTGGCATCGGCACCGAATCAGCCCCAGCATTTT. Residues: CASSLASAPNQPQHF. The chain combines TRBV5-5 with TRBJ1-5; D is unresolved. Per germline, CDR1 SGHKS and CDR2 YYEKEE (reference sequence). CDR3 length equals 15 residues. V was clipped by 0 bases and J by 4 bases, with 11 bases between them.

This clonotype turned up a few times. J is TRBJ2-6 and V is TRBV11-1; no reliable D call. The CDR3 is 19 amino acids. Germline loops: CDR1 SGHAT, CDR2 FQDESV (reference sequence). V lost 1 base, J lost 0 bases, and 16 bases lay in between. CDR3 protein: CASSLDGAPLFSGANVLTF. The CDR3 region has the DNA TGTGCCAGCAGCTTAGATGGAGCACCCCTATTCTCTGGGGCCAACGTCCTGACTTTC.

The rearrangement links TRBV11-2 to TRBJ2-3; D perhaps matches TRBD2 (6 bases). CDR1 SGHAT and CDR2 FQNNGV come from the germline V gene. The CDR3 totals 18 residues. Trimming shortened V by 0 bases and J by 1 base, and 17 bases separated the two germline ends. The DNA for the CDR3 is TGTGCCAGCAGCTTAGAAAAACTGAGCGGGTGGGGCACAGATACGCAGTATTTT. The encoded protein is CASSLEKLSGWGTDTQYF.

V gene TRBV5-1 combines with J gene TRBJ2-3; no reliable D call. Per the germline V gene, CDR1 is SGHRS and CDR2 is YFSETQ. This CDR3 contains 14 residues. Between the trimmed V and J ends, which lost 2 bases and 2 bases, there was a span of 9 bases. CDR3 bases: TGCGCCAGCAGCTTCACCAGGTCCACAGATACGCAGTATTTT. Residues: CASSFTRSTDTQYF. Variable domain in full (rest from reference TRBV5-1 and TRBJ2-3): KAGVTQTPRYLIKTRGQQVTLSCSPISGHRSVSWYQQTPGQGLQFLFEYFSETQRNKGNFPGRFSGRQFSNSRSEMNVSTLELGDSALYLCASSFTRSTDTQYFGPGTRLTVL.

This clonotype turned up a few times. The chain joins TRBV10-2 to TRBJ2-1; 15 nucleotides agree with TRBD2. Germline assignment: CDR1 WSHSY and CDR2 SAAADI. There are 17 residues in the CDR3. V shed 8 bases and J 3 bases; nucleotides not matched to a gene: 8. CDR3 sequence: CASGGLAGGSLYNEQFF. The CDR3, as DNA: TGCGCCAGCGGGGGACTAGCGGGAGGTTCTCTCTACAATGAGCAGTTCTTC.

The J gene is TRBJ2-1, the V gene TRBV24-1; 8 bases are a match to TRBD1. This CDR3 is 14 amino acids long. Germline V lookup: CDR1 KGHDR, CDR2 SFDVKD. The trim removed 4 bases at V and 6 bases at J, leaving 4 bases unmatched. CDR3 sequence: CATSESGQGNEQFF. CDR3 coding DNA: TGTGCCACCAGTGAGTCCGGACAGGGCAATGAGCAGTTCTTC.

The genes are TRBV20-1 and TRBJ2-3; D is tentatively TRBD1 or TRBD2 (5 bases each). V lost 4 bases and J lost 2, with 10 bases in between. This CDR3 is 13 amino acids long. From germline, CDR1 is DFQATT and CDR2 SNEGSKA (reference sequence). The CDR3 nucleotides read TGCAGTGCTACCGGGACCGTCACAGATACGCAGTATTTT. Translating gives CSATGTVTDTQYF.

V is TRBV7-9 and J is TRBJ2-7; D unresolved. Germline V gives CDR1 SEHNR, CDR2 FQNEAQ (reference sequence). V lost 5 bases and J lost 0, with 14 bases in between. The CDR3 contains 15 residues. CDR3 residues: CASSPRRSSSYEQYF. The CDR3 DNA is TGTGCCAGCAGCCCCAGGCGGAGTAGCTCCTACGAGCAGTACTTC.

V and J are TRBV7-2 and TRBJ2-1; D remains ambiguous. Germline V lookup: CDR1 SGHTA, CDR2 FQGNSA. There are 14 residues in the CDR3. V was clipped by 4 bases and J by 4 bases, with 11 bases between them. CDR3 in amino acids: CASSSPGPYNEQFF. CDR3 DNA: TGTGCCAGCAGCTCCCCCGGGCCATACAATGAGCAGTTCTTC.

The rearrangement joins TRBV6-2 or TRBV6-3 to TRBJ2-2; possible D gene TRBD1, 6 bases. CDR3 length equals 15 residues. Trimming pared 1 base from V and 7 bases from J, leaving 13 bases between. Germline values: CDR1 MNHEY, CDR2 SVGEGT. The CDR3 region is CASSYFGQRNGELFF. In nucleotides, the CDR3 is TGTGCCAGCAGTTACTTTGGACAGCGAAACGGGGAGCTGTTTTTT.

J is TRBJ2-2 and V is TRBV3-1; D is undetermined. Germline CDR1 and CDR2: LGHDT and YNNKEL (reference sequence). V gave up 2 bases and J gave up 0 bases, with 19 bases separating them. The CDR3 extends over 19 amino acids. This CDR3 is CASSQRRKKGNTNTGELFF. The CDR3 region has the DNA TGTGCCAGCAGCCAAAGAAGGAAAAAGGGAAACACGAACACCGGGGAGCTGTTTTTT.

V and J are TRBV29-1 and TRBJ1-1; tentative D call: TRBD1 (6 bases). V was pared by 6 bases and J by 1 base, with 24 bases between. Germline-derived CDR1 and CDR2 are SQVTM and ANQGSEA. The CDR3 covers 17 residues. CDR3 bases: TGCAGCGTCAACCGACAGGTCCGAGGGTTCAAGAACACTGAAGCTTTCTTT. Protein: CSVNRQVRGFKNTEAFF.

This clonotype was found a few times. The chain has TRBV5-1 and TRBJ2-7; D possibly corresponds to TRBD1 (5 bases). V shed 1 base and J shed 2 bases, with 10 bases lying between them. This CDR3 contains 14 residues. Looked up from germline, CDR1 is SGHRS and CDR2 is YFSETQ. The CDR3 is CASSLNPGTYEQYF. The CDR3 nucleotides are TGCGCCAGCAGCTTGAACCCAGGGACCTACGAGCAGTACTTC. Drawing the rest from reference TRBV5-1 and TRBJ2-7, the complete variable domain is KAGVTQTPRYLIKTRGQQVTLSCSPISGHRSVSWYQQTPGQGLQFLFEYFSETQRNKGNFPGRFSGRQFSNSRSEMNVSTLELGDSALYLCASSLNPGTYEQYFGPGTRLTVT.

This clonotype was found a few times. This chain connects TRBV29-1 to TRBJ2-2, with a weak D call TRBD2 (6 bases). V was pared by 4 bases and J by 1 base, with 10 bases between. The CDR3 length is 14 residues. Germline loops: CDR1 SQVTM, CDR2 ANQGSEA. The CDR3 reads CSVVRGGNTGELFF. CDR3 in DNA: TGCAGCGTTGTCCGGGGAGGGAACACCGGGGAGCTGTTTTTT.

The CDR3 region is CAISESGVRNTEAFF. Written as DNA, the CDR3 is TGTGCCATCAGTGAGTCGGGGGTTCGGAACACTGAAGCTTTCTTT. The V and J genes are TRBV10-3 and TRBJ1-1; tentative D call: TRBD1 (5 bases). Trimming shortened V by 0 bases and J by 1 base, and 9 bases separated the two germline ends. Germline V lookup: CDR1 ENHRY, CDR2 SYGVKD. This CDR3 is built from 15 residues.